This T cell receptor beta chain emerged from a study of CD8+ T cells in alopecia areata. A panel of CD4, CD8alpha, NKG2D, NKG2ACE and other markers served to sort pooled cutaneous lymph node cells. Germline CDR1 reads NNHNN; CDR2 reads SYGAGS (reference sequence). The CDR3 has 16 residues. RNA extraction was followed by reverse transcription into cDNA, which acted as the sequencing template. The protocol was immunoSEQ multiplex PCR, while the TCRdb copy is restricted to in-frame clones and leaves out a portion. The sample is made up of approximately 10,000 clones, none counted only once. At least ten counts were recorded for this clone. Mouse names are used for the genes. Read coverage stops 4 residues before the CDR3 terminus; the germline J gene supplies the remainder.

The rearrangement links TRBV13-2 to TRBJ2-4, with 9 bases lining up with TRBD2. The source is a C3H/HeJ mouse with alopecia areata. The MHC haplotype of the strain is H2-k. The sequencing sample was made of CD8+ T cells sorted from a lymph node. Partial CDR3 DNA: TGTGCCAGCGGTGCTCCGGGACTGGGAGGAGAAAAC. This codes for CASGAPGLGGEN. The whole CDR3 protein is CASGAPGLGGENTLYF.